The clone carrying this T cell receptor beta chain was observed at least ten times. The antigen remains unidentified. With a J-beta primer mix and a sample-barcoded 5' primer, a second PCR ran roughly 7 to 11 cycles. TCRdb redid the calling of the 5' RACE reads with MiXCR, one entry per CDR3 protein. This sample carries hundreds of thousands of distinct CDR3 sequences, about 28% of them seen once, and the ten largest clones take about 15%. These data belong to a study of blood T cells in healthy people across ages. Broader study findings: The long-lived group displayed more naive CD4+ cells, plus higher diversity, than the aged donors did. A roughly linear age-dependent decrease characterized TCR beta diversity per million T cells. Donor CMV infection status was unknown, possibly confounding age-related changes in expanded clonotypes.

At least 6 micrograms of total RNA were extracted per sample. Trimming pared 6 bases from V and 5 bases from J, leaving 14 bases between. The CDR3 is 13 amino acids. Germline CDR1 is ENHRY and CDR2 is SYGVKD. The sequencing sample was made of blood. V is TRBV10-3 and J is TRBJ2-7; D is ambiguous. The clonotype originates from a woman older than 75 in good health. The CDR3 reads CAISLGTGNEQYF. DNA of the CDR3: TGTGCCATCAGCCTCGGAACTGGAAACGAGCAGTACTTC.